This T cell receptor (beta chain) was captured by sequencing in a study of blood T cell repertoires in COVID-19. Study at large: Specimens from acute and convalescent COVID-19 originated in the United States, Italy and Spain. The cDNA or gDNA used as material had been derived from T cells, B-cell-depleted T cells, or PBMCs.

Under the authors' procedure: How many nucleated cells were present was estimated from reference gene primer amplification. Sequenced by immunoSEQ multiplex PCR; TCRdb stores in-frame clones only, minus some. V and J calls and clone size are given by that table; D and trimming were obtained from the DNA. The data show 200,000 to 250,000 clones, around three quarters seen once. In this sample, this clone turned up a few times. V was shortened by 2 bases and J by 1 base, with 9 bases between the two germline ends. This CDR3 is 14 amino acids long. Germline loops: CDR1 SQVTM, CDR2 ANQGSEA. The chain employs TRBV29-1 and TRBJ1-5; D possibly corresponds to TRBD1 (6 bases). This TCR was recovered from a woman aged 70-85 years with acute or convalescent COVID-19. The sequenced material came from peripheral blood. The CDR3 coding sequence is TGCAGCGTTGAATTGGACAGAAGCAATCAGCCCCAGCATTTT. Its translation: CSVELDRSNQPQHF. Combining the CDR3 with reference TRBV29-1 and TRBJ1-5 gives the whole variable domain SAVISQKPSRDICQRGTSLTIQCQVDSQVTMMFWYRQQPGQSLTLIATANQGSEATYESGFVIDKFPISRPNLTFSTLTVSNMSPEDSSIYLCSVELDRSNQPQHFGDGTRLSIL.